This TCR beta chain was found in a study of T cell responses to AZD1222 COVID-19 vaccine. Profiled with immunoSEQ multiplex PCR; TCRdb holds only in-frame clones, not every one. The data contain about 70,000 clones, 85% of them seen just once; the ten biggest clones take up roughly 20%. The junction had 2 bases not matched to a gene; V was cut back by 5 bases and J by 0 bases. In germline, CDR1 is GTSNPN, CDR2 SVGIG (reference sequence). There are 14 residues in the CDR3. The clonotype comes from an adult in good health. Source: peripheral blood, taken on day 0 of AZD1222 vaccination. V usage is TRBV30 and J usage is TRBJ1-4; 8 bases are a match to TRBD1. The CDR3 protein is CAWGTGSTNEKLFF. CDR3 in DNA: TGTGCCTGGGGGACAGGCTCAACTAATGAAAAACTGTTTTTT. Full variable domain (remainder filled in from reference TRBV30 and TRBJ1-4): SQTIHQWPATLVQPVGSPLSLECTVEGTSNPNLYWYRQAAGRGLQLLFYSVGIGQISSEVPQNLSASRPQDRQFILSSKKLLLSDSGFYLCAWGTGSTNEKLFFGSGTQLSVL.